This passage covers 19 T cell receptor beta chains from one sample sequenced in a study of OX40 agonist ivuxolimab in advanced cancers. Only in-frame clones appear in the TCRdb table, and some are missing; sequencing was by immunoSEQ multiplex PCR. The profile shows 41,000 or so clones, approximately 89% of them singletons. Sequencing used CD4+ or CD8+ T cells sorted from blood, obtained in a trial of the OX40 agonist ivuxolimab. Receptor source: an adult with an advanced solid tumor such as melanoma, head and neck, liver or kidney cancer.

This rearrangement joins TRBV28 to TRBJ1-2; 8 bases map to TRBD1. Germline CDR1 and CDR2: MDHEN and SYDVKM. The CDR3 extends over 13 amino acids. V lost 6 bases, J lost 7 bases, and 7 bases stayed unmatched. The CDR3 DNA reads TGTGCCAGCAGGTCGACAGGGGAGTTTGGCTACACCTTC. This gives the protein CASRSTGEFGYTF.

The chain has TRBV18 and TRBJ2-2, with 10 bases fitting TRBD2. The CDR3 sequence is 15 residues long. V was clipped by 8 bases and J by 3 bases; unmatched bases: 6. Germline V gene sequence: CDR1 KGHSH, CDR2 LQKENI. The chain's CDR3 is CASAQSGRDTGELFF. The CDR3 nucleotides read TGTGCCAGCGCCCAAAGCGGGAGGGACACCGGGGAGCTGTTTTTT. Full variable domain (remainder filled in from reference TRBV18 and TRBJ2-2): NAGVMQNPRHLVRRRGQEARLRCSPMKGHSHVYWYRQLPEEGLKFMVYLQKENIIDESGMPKERFSAEFPKEGPSILRIQQVVRGDSAAYFCASAQSGRDTGELFFGEGSRLTVL.

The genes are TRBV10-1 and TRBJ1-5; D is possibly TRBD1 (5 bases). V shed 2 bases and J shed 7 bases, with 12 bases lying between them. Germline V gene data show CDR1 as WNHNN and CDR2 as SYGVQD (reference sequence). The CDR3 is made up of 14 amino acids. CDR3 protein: CASSESPRGQPQHF. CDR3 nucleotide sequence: TGCGCCAGCAGTGAGAGTCCTCGGGGGCAGCCCCAGCATTTT.

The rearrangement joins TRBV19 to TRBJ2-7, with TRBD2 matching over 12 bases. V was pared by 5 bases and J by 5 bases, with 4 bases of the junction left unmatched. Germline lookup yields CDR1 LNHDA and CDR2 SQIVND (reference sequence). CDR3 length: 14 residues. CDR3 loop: CASSPRTSGNEQYF. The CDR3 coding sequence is TGTGCCAGTAGTCCCAGGACTAGCGGGAACGAGCAGTACTTC.

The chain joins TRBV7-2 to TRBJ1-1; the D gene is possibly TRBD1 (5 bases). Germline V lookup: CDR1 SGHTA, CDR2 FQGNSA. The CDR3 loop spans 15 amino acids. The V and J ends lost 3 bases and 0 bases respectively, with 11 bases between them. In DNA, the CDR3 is TGTGCCAGCAGCTTTCAGGGCGCCCTGAACACTGAAGCTTTCTTT. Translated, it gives CASSFQGALNTEAFF.

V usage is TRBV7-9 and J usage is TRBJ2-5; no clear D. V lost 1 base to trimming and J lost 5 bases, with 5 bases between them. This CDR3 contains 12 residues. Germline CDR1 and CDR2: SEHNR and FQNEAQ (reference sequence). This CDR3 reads CASSLVLETQYF. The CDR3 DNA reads TGTGCCAGCAGCTTAGTACTGGAGACCCAGTACTTC.

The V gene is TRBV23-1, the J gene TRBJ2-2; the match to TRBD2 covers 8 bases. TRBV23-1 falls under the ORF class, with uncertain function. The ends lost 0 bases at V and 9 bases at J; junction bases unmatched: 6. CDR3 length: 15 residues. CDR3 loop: CASSQSRREDRELFF. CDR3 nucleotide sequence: TGCGCCAGCAGTCAATCGAGGCGGGAGGACAGGGAGCTGTTTTTT.

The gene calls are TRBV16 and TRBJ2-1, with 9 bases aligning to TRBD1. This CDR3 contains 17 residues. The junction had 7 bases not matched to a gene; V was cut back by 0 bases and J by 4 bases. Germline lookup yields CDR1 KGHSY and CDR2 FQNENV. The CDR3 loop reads CASSQSGQGRIYNEQFF. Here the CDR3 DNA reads TGTGCCAGCAGCCAATCCGGACAGGGGCGTATATACAATGAGCAGTTCTTC.

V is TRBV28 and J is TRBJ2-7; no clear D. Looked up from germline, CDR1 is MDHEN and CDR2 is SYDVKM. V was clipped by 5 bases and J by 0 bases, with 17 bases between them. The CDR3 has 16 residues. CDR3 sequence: CASSLRVRMTSYEQYF. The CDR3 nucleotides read TGTGCCAGCAGTCTTAGGGTCCGTATGACCTCCTACGAGCAGTACTTC.

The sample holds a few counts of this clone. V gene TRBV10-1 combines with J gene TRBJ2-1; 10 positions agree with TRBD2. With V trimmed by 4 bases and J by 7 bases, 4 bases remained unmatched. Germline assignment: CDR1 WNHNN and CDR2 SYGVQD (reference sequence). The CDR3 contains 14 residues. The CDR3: CASSASGSMNEQFF. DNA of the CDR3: TGCGCCAGCAGTGCTAGCGGGAGTATGAATGAGCAGTTCTTC.

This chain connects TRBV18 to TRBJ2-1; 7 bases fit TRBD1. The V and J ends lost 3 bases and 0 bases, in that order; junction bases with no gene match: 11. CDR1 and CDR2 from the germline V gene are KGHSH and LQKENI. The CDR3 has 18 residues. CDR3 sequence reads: CASSPYDRVGSSYNEQFF. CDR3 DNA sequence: TGTGCCAGCTCACCGTACGACAGGGTGGGGAGCTCCTACAATGAGCAGTTCTTC. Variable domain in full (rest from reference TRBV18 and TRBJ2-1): NAGVMQNPRHLVRRRGQEARLRCSPMKGHSHVYWYRQLPEEGLKFMVYLQKENIIDESGMPKERFSAEFPKEGPSILRIQQVVRGDSAAYFCASSPYDRVGSSYNEQFFGPGTRLTVL.

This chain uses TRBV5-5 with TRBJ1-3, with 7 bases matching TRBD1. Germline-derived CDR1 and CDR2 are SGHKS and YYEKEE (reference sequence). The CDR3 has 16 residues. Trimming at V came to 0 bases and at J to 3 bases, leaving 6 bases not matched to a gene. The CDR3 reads CASSLAVTGDGNTIYF. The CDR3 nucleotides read TGTGCCAGCAGCTTGGCCGTTACAGGGGATGGAAACACCATATATTTT.

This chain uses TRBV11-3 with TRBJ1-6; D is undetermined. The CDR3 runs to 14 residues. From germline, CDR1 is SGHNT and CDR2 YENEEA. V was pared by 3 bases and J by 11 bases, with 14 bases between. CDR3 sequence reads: CASSFRTERTPLHF. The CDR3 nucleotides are TGTGCCAGCAGCTTCCGGACCGAGAGGACACCCCTCCACTTT.

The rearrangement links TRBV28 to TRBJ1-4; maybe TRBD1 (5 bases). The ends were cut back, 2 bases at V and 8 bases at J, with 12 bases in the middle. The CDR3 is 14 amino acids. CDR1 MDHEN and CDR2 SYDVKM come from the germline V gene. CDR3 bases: TGTGCCAGCAGTTTAGGAGGGGTTCACGAAAAACTGTTTTTT. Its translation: CASSLGGVHEKLFF. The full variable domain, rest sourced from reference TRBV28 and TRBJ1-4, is DVKVTQSSRYLVKRTGEKVFLECVQDMDHENMFWYRQDPGLGLRLIYFSYDVKMKEKGDIPEGYSVSREKKERFSLILESASTNQTSMYLCASSLGGVHEKLFFGSGTQLSVL.

This CDR3 reads CAIKLADTYNEQFF. CDR3 nucleotide sequence: TGTGCCATCAAACTAGCGGACACCTACAATGAGCAGTTCTTC. The chain combines TRBV10-3 with TRBJ2-1; 8 bases map to TRBD2. From germline, CDR1 is ENHRY and CDR2 SYGVKD. The trim removed 7 bases at V and 2 bases at J, leaving 4 bases unmatched. This CDR3 contains 14 residues.

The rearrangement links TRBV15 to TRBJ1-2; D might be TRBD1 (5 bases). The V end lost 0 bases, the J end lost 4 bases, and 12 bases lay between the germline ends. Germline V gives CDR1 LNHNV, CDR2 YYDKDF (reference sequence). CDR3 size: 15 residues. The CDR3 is CATSRDAGGPYGYTF. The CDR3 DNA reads TGTGCCACCAGCAGAGATGCGGGGGGTCCCTATGGCTACACCTTC.

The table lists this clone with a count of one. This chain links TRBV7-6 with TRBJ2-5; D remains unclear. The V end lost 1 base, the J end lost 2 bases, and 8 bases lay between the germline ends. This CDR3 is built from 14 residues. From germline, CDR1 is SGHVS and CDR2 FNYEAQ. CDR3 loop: CASSLEWQQETQYF. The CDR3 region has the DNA TGTGCCAGCAGCTTAGAGTGGCAGCAAGAGACCCAGTACTTC.

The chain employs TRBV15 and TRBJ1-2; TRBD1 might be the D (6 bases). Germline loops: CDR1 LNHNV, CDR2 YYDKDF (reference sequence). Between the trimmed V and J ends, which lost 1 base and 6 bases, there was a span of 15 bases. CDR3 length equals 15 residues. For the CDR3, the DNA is TGTGCCACCAGCAGAGGGGGGGCAGGAGGGGATGGCTACACCTTC. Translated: CATSRGGAGGDGYTF.

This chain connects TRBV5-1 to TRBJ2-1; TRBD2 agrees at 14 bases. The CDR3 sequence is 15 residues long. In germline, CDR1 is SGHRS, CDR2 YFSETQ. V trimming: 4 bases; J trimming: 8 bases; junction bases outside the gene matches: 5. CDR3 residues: CASSPTSGRAYEQFF. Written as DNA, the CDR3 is TGCGCCAGCAGCCCGACTAGCGGGAGGGCCTATGAGCAGTTCTTC.